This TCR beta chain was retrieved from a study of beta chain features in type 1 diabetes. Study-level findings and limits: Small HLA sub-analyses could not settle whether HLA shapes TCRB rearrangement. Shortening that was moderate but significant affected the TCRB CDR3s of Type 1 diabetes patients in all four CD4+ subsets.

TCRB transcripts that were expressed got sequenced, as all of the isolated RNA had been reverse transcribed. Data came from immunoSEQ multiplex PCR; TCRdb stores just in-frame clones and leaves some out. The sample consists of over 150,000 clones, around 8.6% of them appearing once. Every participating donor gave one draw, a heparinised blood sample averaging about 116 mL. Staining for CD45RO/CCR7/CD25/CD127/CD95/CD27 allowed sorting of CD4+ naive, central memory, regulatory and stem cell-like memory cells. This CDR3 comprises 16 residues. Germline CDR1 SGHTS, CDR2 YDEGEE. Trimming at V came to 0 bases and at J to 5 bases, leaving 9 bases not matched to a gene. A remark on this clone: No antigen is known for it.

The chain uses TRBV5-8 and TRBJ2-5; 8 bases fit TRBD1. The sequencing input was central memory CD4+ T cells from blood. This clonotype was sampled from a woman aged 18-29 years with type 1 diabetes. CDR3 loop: CASSLVGRGRSETQYF. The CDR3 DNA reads TGTGCCAGCAGCTTGGTTGGCAGGGGGCGTTCGGAGACCCAGTACTTC. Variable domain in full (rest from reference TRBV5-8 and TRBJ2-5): EAGVTQSPTHLIKTRGQQATLRCSPISGHTSVYWYQQALGLGLQFLLWYDEGEERNRGNFPPRFSGRQFPNYSSELNVNALELEDSALYLCASSLVGRGRSETQYFGPGTRLLVL.